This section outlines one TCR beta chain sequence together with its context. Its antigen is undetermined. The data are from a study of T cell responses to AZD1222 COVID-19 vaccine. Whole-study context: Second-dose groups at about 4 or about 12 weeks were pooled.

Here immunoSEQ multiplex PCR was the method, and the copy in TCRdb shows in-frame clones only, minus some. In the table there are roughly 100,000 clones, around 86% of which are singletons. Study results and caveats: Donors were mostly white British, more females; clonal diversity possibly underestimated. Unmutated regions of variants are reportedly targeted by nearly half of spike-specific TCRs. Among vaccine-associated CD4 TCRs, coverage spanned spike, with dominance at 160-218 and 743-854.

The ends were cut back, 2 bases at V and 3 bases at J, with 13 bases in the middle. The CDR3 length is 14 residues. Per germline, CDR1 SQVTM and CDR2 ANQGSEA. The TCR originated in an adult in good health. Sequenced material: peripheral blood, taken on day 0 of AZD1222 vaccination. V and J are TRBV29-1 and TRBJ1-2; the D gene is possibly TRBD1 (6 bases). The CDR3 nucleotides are TGCAGCGTTGAAAAACAGGGCAAGCACTATGGCTACACCTTC. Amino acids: CSVEKQGKHYGYTF.